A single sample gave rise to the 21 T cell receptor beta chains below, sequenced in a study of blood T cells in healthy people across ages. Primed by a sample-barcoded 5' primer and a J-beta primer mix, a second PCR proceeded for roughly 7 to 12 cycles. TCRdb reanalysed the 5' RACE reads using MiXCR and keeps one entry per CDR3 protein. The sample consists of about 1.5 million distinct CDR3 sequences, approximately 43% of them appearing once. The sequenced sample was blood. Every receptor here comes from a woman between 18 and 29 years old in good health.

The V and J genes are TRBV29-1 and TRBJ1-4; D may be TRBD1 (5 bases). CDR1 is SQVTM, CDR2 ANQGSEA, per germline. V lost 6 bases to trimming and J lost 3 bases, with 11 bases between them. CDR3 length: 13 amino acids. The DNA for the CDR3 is TGCAGCGTCCAGCGAGGGGCTAATGAAAAACTGTTTTTT. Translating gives CSVQRGANEKLFF.

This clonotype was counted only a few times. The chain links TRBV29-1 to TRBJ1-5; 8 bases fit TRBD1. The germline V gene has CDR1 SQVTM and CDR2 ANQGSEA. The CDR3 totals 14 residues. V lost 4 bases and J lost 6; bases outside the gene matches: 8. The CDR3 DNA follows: TGCAGCGTTGGCTACGACAGGGGCAGTCAGCCCCAGCATTTT. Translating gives CSVGYDRGSQPQHF. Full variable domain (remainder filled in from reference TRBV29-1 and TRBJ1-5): SAVISQKPSRDICQRGTSLTIQCQVDSQVTMMFWYRQQPGQSLTLIATANQGSEATYESGFVIDKFPISRPNLTFSTLTVSNMSPEDSSIYLCSVGYDRGSQPQHFGDGTRLSIL.

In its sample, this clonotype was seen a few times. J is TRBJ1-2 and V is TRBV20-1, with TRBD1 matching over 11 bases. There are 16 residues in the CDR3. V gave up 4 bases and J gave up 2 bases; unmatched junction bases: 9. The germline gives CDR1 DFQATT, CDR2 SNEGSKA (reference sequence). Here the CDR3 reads CSAIPQDRGLNYGYTF. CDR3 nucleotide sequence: TGCAGTGCTATTCCCCAGGACAGGGGGCTCAACTATGGCTACACCTTC.

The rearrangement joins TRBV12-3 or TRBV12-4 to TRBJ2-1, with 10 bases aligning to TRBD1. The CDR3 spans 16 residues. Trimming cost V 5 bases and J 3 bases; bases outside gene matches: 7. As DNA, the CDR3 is TGTGCCAGCAGTCCGGGGACAGGGGAACTCTACAATGAGCAGTTCTTC. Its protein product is CASSPGTGELYNEQFF.

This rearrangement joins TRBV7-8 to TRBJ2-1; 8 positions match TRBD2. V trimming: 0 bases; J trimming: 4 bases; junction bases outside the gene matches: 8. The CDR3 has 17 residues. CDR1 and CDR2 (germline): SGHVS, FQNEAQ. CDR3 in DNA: TGTGCCAGCAGCTTAGCGCGGTCTAGCGGGCTATACAATGAGCAGTTCTTC. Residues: CASSLARSSGLYNEQFF.

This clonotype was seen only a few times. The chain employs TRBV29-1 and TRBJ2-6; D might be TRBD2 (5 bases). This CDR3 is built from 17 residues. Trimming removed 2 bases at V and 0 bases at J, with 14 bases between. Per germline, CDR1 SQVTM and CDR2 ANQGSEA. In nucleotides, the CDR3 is TGCAGCGTTGAACCTAGGCTAGACTACTCTGGGGCCAACGTCCTGACTTTC. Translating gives CSVEPRLDYSGANVLTF.

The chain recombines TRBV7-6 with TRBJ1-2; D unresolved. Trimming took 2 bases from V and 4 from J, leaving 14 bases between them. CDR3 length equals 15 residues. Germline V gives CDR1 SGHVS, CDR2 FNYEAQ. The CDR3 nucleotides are TGTGCCAGCAGCTTATTTTGGGCCCTCTCCTATGGCTACACCTTC. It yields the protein CASSLFWALSYGYTF.

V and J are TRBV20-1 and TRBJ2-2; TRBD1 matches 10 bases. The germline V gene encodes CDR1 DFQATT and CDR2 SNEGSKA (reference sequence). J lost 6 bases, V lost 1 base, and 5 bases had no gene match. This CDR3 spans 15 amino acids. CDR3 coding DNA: TGCAGTGCTAGAGCCGGGACAGGGGTTGCCGGGGAGCTGTTTTTT. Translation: CSARAGTGVAGELFF.

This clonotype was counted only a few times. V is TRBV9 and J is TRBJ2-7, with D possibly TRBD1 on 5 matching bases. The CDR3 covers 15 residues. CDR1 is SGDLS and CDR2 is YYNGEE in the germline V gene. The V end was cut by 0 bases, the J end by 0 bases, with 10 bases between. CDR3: CASSVEAGASYEQYF. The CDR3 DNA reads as TGTGCCAGCAGCGTAGAAGCTGGGGCCTCCTACGAGCAGTACTTC.

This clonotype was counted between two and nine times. This CDR3 is CASSPSTPGGSYNEQFF. For the CDR3, the DNA is TGCGCCAGCAGCCCCTCCACGCCCGGCGGGAGTTATAATGAGCAGTTCTTC. This chain uses TRBV4-3 with TRBJ2-1; TRBD2 matches at 7 bases. This CDR3 spans 17 amino acids. Germline V gene lookup returns CDR1 LGHNA and CDR2 YSLEER. Trimming at V came to 4 bases and at J to 7 bases, leaving 16 bases not matched to a gene.

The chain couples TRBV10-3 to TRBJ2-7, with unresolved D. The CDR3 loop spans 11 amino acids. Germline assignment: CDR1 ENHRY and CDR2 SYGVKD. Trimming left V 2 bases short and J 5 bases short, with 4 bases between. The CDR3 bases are TGTGCCATCAGTGAGGATGACGAGCAGTACTTC. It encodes CAISEDDEQYF.

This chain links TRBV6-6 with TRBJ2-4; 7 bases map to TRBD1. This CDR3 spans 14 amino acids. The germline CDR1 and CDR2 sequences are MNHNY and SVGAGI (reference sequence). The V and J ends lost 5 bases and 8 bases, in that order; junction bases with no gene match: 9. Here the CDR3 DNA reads TGTGCCAGCAGTCCCCCGAGACAGGGAGACATTCAGTACTTC. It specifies CASSPPRQGDIQYF.

The CDR3 DNA is TGTGCCAGCAGCCAAGATCCCGTGGCTCAAGAGACCCAGTACTTC. Its translation is CASSQDPVAQETQYF. The chain links TRBV14 to TRBJ2-5; D remains unclear. With 0 bases removed from V and 2 bases from J, the gap between germline ends came to 10 bases. Germline V gene lookup returns CDR1 SGHDN and CDR2 FVKESK. CDR3 length: 15 amino acids.

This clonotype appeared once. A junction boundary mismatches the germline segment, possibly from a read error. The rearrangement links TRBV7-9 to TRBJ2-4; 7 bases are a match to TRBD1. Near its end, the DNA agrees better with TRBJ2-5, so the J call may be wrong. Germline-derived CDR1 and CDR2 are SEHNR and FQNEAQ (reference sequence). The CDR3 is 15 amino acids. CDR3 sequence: CASSLEGDSQGTQYF. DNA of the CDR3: TGTGCCAGCAGCTTAGAGGGGGACAGCCAAGGGACCCAGTACTTC.

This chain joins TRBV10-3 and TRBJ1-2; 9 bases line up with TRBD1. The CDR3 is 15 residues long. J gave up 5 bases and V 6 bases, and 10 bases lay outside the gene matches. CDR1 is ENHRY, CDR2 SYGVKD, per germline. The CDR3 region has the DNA TGTGCCATCAGCTCCGGACAGGGGAGATGGTATGGCTACACCTTC. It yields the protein CAISSGQGRWYGYTF.

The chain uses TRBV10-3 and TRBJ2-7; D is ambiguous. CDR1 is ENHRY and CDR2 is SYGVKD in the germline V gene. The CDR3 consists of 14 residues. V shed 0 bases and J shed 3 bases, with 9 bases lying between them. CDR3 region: CAISESGSDYEQYF. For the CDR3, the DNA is TGTGCCATCAGTGAGTCCGGCAGCGACTACGAGCAGTACTTC.

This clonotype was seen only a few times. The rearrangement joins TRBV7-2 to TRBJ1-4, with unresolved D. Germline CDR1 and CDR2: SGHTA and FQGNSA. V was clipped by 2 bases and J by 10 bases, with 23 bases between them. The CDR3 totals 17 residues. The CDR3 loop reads CASSLIPGGSGEGKLFF. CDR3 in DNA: TGTGCCAGCAGCTTAATCCCAGGCGGGTCTGGGGAAGGAAAACTGTTTTTT.

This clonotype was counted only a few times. The CDR3 sequence is CAWSVRTLPETQYF. The DNA for the CDR3 is TGTGCCTGGAGTGTACGTACTCTCCCAGAGACCCAGTACTTC. The rearrangement uses TRBV30 and TRBJ2-5; D is uncertain. The CDR3 contains 14 residues. Germline lookup yields CDR1 GTSNPN and CDR2 SVGIG (reference sequence). V dropped 0 bases and J dropped 4 bases, with 12 bases sitting between them. The full variable domain, rest sourced from reference TRBV30 and TRBJ2-5, is SQTIHQWPATLVQPVGSPLSLECTVEGTSNPNLYWYRQAAGRGLQLLFYSVGIGQISSEVPQNLSASRPQDRQFILSSKKLLLSDSGFYLCAWSVRTLPETQYFGPGTRLLVL.

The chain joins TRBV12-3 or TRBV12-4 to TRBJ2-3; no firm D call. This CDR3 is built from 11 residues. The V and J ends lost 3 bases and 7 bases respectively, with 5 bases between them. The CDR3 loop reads CASSLFNTQYF. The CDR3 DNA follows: TGTGCCAGCAGTTTGTTTAATACGCAGTATTTT.

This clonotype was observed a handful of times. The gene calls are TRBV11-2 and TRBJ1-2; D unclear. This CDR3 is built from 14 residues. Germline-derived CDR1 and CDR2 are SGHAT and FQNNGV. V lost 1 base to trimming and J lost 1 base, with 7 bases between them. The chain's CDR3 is CASSLGDINYGYTF. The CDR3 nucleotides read TGTGCCAGCAGCTTAGGCGACATTAACTATGGCTACACCTTC.

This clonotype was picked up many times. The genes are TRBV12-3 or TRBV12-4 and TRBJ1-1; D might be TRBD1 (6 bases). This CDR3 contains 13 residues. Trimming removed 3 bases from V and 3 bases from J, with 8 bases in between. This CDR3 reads CASSFEGDTEAFF. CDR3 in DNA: TGTGCCAGCAGTTTTGAGGGGGACACTGAAGCTTTCTTT.